This paragraph reports one TCR beta chain. The record originates from a study of Ad26.COV2.S vaccination and SARS-CoV-2 variants. Looking at the study overall: Donor allocation was to the COV1001 Ad26.COV2.S trial arm. Participants got Ad26.COV2.S intramuscularly, once or twice 56 days apart.

Sequenced by immunoSEQ multiplex PCR; TCRdb stores in-frame clones only, minus some. This sample carries roughly 450,000 clones, 90% of them seen once, and the ten largest clones take 9% to 15%. Treatment reported: roughly 18 received Ad26.COV2.S at low or high dose, single or two shots; about 5 received placebo; per-sample allocation not given. Sampling was performed 63 days after the first vaccine or placebo injection. Donation came from an adult in Boston who was aged 18-55 years. CDR1 and CDR2 from the germline V gene are SGHTS and YDEGEE. V shed 4 bases and J 6 bases; nucleotides not matched to a gene: 5. The CDR3 is made up of 15 amino acids.

The TCR comes from a person between 18 and 65 years old who received the Ad26.COV2.S COVID-19 vaccine or a placebo. This chain uses TRBV5-8 with TRBJ2-2, with 11 bases matching TRBD1. The sample was peripheral blood, taken in a trial of Ad26.COV2.S vaccine versus placebo. In nucleotides, the CDR3 is TGTGCCAGCAGCCCAGGACAGGGGGCAGCCGGGGAGCTGTTTTTT. This gives the protein CASSPGQGAAGELFF.